The 2 T cell receptor beta chains in this list originate from one sample, sequenced in a study of T cells of healthy individuals. TCRdb analysed the 5' RACE reads with MiXCR anew, one entry per CDR3 protein. The repertoire holds some 100,000 distinct CDR3 sequences, with roughly 15% as singletons. These receptors were taken from a human donor in good health.

Of note for this clonotype: The junction does not match germline at one end; this may be a read error. The chain has TRBV4-3 and TRBJ2-1; TRBD2 matches 11 bases. This CDR3 is built from 23 residues. Germline V gene lookup returns CDR1 LGHNA and CDR2 YSLEER. CDR3 protein: CASSQDNDKFARVAGGPNNEQFF. The CDR3 region has the DNA TGTGCCAGCAGCCAAGATAACGATAAGTTTGCGAGAGTAGCGGGAGGGCCAAACAATGAGCAGTTCTTC.

The V call is TRBV5-1, the J call TRBJ2-1; the D gene is possibly TRBD2 (6 bases). Deletions cut 4 bases from V and 0 bases from J, with 11 bases between. The CDR3 extends over 15 amino acids. The germline CDR1 and CDR2 sequences are SGHRS and YFSETQ. CDR3 nucleotide sequence: TGCGCCAGCAGCACGGGGGATAGCTCCTACAATGAGCAGTTCTTC. It yields the protein CASSTGDSSYNEQFF. Full variable domain (missing parts from reference TRBV5-1 and TRBJ2-1): KAGVTQTPRYLIKTRGQQVTLSCSPISGHRSVSWYQQTPGQGLQFLFEYFSETQRNKGNFPGRFSGRQFSNSRSEMNVSTLELGDSALYLCASSTGDSSYNEQFFGPGTRLTVL.